This TCR beta chain was profiled in a study of HIV-infected patients and healthy controls. All unsorted peripheral T cells were captured because whole blood was used without fractionation. Study-wide findings and caveats: The study did not determine the donors' HLA types.

At least ten counts were recorded for this clonotype. Its target is unknown. cDNA was made from approximately 0.55 ug RNA using alpha and beta constant primers. Using multiplexing indices, alpha and beta chain libraries were generated apart by chain-specific third strand synthesis. Via MiXCR, TCRdb re-called the 5' RACE reads, giving one row per CDR3 protein. The sample has under 20,000 distinct CDR3 sequences; 9.5% to 13% are singletons. V trimming: 2 bases; J trimming: 5 bases; junction bases outside the gene matches: 3. In germline, CDR1 is MNHEY, CDR2 SMNVEV (reference sequence). CDR3 size: 14 residues.

The V and J genes are TRBV27 and TRBJ1-5; 7 bases align to TRBD1. The receptor was derived from an adult in good health. Sequenced: blood. CDR3 protein: CASSLQGGDQPQHF. The DNA for the CDR3 is TGTGCCAGCAGTTTACAGGGGGGGGATCAGCCCCAGCATTTT.